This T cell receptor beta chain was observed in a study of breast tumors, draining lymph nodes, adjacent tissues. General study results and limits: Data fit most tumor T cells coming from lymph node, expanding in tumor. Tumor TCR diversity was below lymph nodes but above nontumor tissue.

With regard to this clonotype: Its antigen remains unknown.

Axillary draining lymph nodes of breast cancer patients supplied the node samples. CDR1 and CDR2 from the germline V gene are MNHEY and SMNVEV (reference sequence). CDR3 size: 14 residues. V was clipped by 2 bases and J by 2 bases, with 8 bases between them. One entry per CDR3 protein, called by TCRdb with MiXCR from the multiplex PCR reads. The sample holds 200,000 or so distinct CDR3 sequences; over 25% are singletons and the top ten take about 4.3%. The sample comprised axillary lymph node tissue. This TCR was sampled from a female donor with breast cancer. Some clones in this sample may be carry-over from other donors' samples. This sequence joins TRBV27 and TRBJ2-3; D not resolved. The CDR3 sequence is CASSLRLDTDTQYF. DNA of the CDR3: TGTGCCAGCAGTTTAAGGCTAGACACAGATACGCAGTATTTT.